This is a list of T cell receptor beta chains from one sample in a study of T cell responses to AZD1222 COVID-19 vaccine. Clones were sequenced by immunoSEQ multiplex PCR, and TCRdb holds only the in-frame ones, with some missing. The table shows around 85,000 clones, with approximately 86% occurring only once. The material sequenced was peripheral blood, taken on day 0 of AZD1222 vaccination. These receptors were collected from an adult in good health. Both conserved end residues are trimmed from each CDR3. Size tells how often a clone was seen (once, few, many) or the class of an expanded clone, and some rows leave it out.

>TRBV7-9|NA|TRBJ1-1|13
ASSLSGTAYTEAF
>TRBV27|NA|TRBJ1-5|11
ASSLLGNQPQH
>TRBV7-2|NA|TRBJ2-5|15
ASSQGRRRGSQETQY
>TRBV9|NA|TRBJ1-1|11
ASSVAVNTEAF
>TRBV9|NA|TRBJ1-2|12
ASSGTDHSGGYT
>TRBV11-2|NA|TRBJ2-1|12
ASSLGQAYNEQF
>TRBV18|once|TRBJ2-7|11
ASSQGTNYEQY
>TRBV2|NA|TRBJ1-4|12
ASKRAATNEKLF
>TRBV7-3|once|TRBJ2-1|12
ASSQGDQYNEQF
>TRBV5-1|NA|TRBJ2-3|13
ASSYGTGSGDTQY
>TRBV6-1|NA|TRBJ2-2|14
ASSGGRGGNTGELF
>TRBV4-2|once|TRBJ2-1|14
ASSQEWGQGANEQF
>TRBV6-5|once|TRBJ1-1|9
ASREETEAF
>TRBV11-1|NA|TRBJ2-7|12
ASSFEQGQYEQY
>TRBV6-1|NA|TRBJ2-7|11
ASSLAGGGEQY
>TRBV5-8|once|TRBJ1-5|13
ASSLVGAGNQPQH
>TRBV6-4|NA|TRBJ1-5|14
ASSDGRGPRARPQH
>TRBV5-6|once|TRBJ1-4|12
ASSFAGNNEKLF
>TRBV28|NA|TRBJ2-6|16
ASSSNRGRTSGANVLT
>TRBV5-4|NA|TRBJ2-7|14
ASSGEGLLSTREQY
>TRBV19|NA|TRBJ1-5|18
ASSTYQFQGQGNSNQPQH
>TRBV7-6|NA|TRBJ1-6|13
ASSRTTTYNSPLH
>TRBV6-5|NA|TRBJ1-5|12
ASSRQGSNQPQH